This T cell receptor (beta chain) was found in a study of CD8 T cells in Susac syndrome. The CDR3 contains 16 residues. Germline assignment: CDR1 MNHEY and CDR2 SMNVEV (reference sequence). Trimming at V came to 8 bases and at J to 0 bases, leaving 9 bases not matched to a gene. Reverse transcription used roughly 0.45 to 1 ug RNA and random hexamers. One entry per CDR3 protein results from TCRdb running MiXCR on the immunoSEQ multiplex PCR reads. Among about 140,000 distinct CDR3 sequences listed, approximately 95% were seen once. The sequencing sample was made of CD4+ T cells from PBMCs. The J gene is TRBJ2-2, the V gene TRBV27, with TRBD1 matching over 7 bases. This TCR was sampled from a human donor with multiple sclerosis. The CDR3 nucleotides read TGTGCCAGCGCTCCCCGACAGGGATCGAACACCGGGGAGCTGTTTTTT. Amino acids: CASAPRQGSNTGELFF.